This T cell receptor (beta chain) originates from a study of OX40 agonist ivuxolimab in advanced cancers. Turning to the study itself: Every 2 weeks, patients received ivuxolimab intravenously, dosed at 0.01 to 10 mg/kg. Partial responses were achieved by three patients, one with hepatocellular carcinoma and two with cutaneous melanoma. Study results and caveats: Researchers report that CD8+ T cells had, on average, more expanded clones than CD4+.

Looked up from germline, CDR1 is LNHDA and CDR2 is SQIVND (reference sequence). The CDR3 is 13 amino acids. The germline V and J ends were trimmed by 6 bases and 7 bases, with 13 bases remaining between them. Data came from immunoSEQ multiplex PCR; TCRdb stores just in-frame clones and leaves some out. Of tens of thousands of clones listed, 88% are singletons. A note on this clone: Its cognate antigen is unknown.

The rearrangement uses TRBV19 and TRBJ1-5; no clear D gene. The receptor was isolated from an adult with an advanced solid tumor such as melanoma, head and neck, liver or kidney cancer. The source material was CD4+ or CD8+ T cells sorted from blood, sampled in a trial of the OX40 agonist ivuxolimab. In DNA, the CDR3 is TGTGCCAGTAGCAAAGATAGTCGGCAGCCCCAGCATTTT. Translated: CASSKDSRQPQHF. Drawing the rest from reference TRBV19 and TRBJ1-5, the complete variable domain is DGGITQSPKYLFRKEGQNVTLSCEQNLNHDAMYWYRQDPGQGLRLIYYSQIVNDFQKGDIAEGYSVSREKKESFPLTVTSAQKNPTAFYLCASSKDSRQPQHFGDGTRLSIL.